The clone carrying this TCR beta chain came up many times. Antigen unknown. Uncontrolled infection, other autoimmune disease, pregnancy or lactation disqualified patients from enrolment. The source of the PBMCs was over 8.5 ml of fresh peripheral blood. This sample is drawn from a study of T cells in Graves' hyperthyroidism and ophthalmopathy. Findings of the study overall: Most expanded thyroid clonotypes above 0.001 also appeared in blood. In the analysis, a 13 V-J model separated ophthalmopathy from stable hyperthyroidism.

What was amplified from RNA transcripts were TCR beta CDR3 regions. A set of HTBI primers served as the primers for a first-round RT-PCR of the TCR CDR3. TCRdb itself ran the multiplex PCR reads through MiXCR, one entry per CDR3 protein. The sample records some 650,000 distinct CDR3 sequences, around 15% being singletons. Germline lookup yields CDR1 SNHLY and CDR2 FYNNEI. This CDR3 is 11 amino acids long. V lost 10 bases, J lost 0 bases, and 5 bases lay in between. Sequenced input: blood. This clonotype was obtained from a middle-aged woman with Graves' ophthalmopathy. V is TRBV2 and J is TRBJ2-3; D remains ambiguous. The CDR3 is CATGSTDTQYF. The CDR3 bases are TGTGCCACTGGTAGCACAGATACGCAGTATTTT.